These T cell receptor beta chains were read from a single sample in a study of cytomegalovirus exposure and HLA in healthy donors. Generated by immunoSEQ multiplex PCR, the TCRdb table keeps only in-frame clones and is missing some. The table lists 150,000 to 180,000 clones, about 86% of them singletons. Sequenced sample: PBMCs. The receptors here all came from a human donor in good health. CDR3s include the opening cysteine and the closing phenylalanine or tryptophan. Fields, in order: J gene, clone size, D gene, V gene, CDR3 protein, CDR3 DNA. The D gene is left open where the match is weak. The size entry is marked missing in some rows and otherwise reads once, few, many or a size class.

J gene: TRBJ2-1
clone size: once
D gene: TRBD2
V gene: TRBV11-2
CDR3 protein: CASSLGGSGRMDNEQFF
CDR3 DNA: TGTGCCAGCAGCTTAGGGGGTAGCGGGAGGATGGACAATGAGCAGTTCTTC

J gene: TRBJ2-3
clone size: -
D gene: TRBD2
V gene: TRBV27
CDR3 protein: CASSPRRLAGSTDTQYF
CDR3 DNA: TGTGCCAGCAGTCCCCGCCGACTAGCAGGCAGCACAGATACGCAGTATTTT

J gene: TRBJ2-7
clone size: few
D gene: -
V gene: TRBV19
CDR3 protein: CASSDGGHEQYF
CDR3 DNA: TGTGCCAGTAGCGACGGGGGGCACGAGCAGTACTTC

J gene: TRBJ2-2
clone size: -
D gene: TRBD1
V gene: TRBV2
CDR3 protein: CASKGSGTGISGELFF
CDR3 DNA: TGTGCCAGCAAAGGGTCTGGGACAGGGATATCCGGGGAGCTGTTTTTT

J gene: TRBJ2-3
clone size: -
D gene: TRBD2
V gene: TRBV6-1
CDR3 protein: CASSRAGGPDTQYF
CDR3 DNA: TGTGCCAGCAGTCGAGCGGGAGGGCCAGATACGCAGTATTTT

J gene: TRBJ1-1
clone size: -
D gene: -
V gene: TRBV5-4
CDR3 protein: CASSLIGLNTEAFF
CDR3 DNA: TGTGCCAGCAGCTTGATCGGGTTGAACACTGAAGCTTTCTTT

J gene: TRBJ2-7
clone size: -
D gene: TRBD2
V gene: TRBV7-8
CDR3 protein: CASSQRSGRPYEQYF
CDR3 DNA: TGTGCCAGCAGCCAACGCAGCGGGAGACCCTACGAGCAGTACTTC

J gene: TRBJ2-7
clone size: few
D gene: TRBD1
V gene: TRBV5-1
CDR3 protein: CASSLATGDYEQYF
CDR3 DNA: TGCGCCAGCAGCTTGGCCACAGGGGACTACGAGCAGTACTTC

J gene: TRBJ1-4
clone size: -
D gene: -
V gene: TRBV9
CDR3 protein: CASSGGRAGEKLFF
CDR3 DNA: TGTGCCAGCAGCGGGGGGAGGGCTGGAGAAAAACTGTTTTTT

J gene: TRBJ1-5
clone size: -
D gene: TRBD1
V gene: TRBV28
CDR3 protein: CASRNRGQVNQPQHF
CDR3 DNA: TGTGCCAGCAGGAACAGGGGGCAGGTGAATCAGCCCCAGCATTTT

J gene: TRBJ2-2
clone size: -
D gene: TRBD1
V gene: TRBV19
CDR3 protein: CATQDRDYAGELFF
CDR3 DNA: TGTGCCACTCAGGACAGGGATTACGCCGGGGAGCTGTTTTTT

J gene: TRBJ2-7
clone size: -
D gene: -
V gene: TRBV21-1
CDR3 protein: CASSKAGQGPDHYFYEQYF
CDR3 DNA: TGTGCCAGCAGCAAAGCAGGACAGGGGCCCGACCATTACTTCTACGAGCAGTACTTC

J gene: TRBJ1-4
clone size: -
D gene: TRBD1
V gene: TRBV25-1
CDR3 protein: CASSEYGRDRNEKLFF
CDR3 DNA: TGTGCCAGCAGTGAATATGGGAGGGACAGGAATGAAAAACTGTTTTTT

J gene: TRBJ2-2
clone size: -
D gene: -
V gene: TRBV18
CDR3 protein: CASSTKTVNTGELFF
CDR3 DNA: TGTGCCAGCTCAACTAAGACAGTAAACACCGGGGAGCTGTTTTTT

J gene: TRBJ2-7
clone size: -
D gene: -
V gene: TRBV6-5
CDR3 protein: CASNIADSFYEQYF
CDR3 DNA: TGTGCCAGCAATATCGCGGACAGTTTCTACGAGCAGTACTTC

J gene: TRBJ2-5
clone size: -
D gene: TRBD1
V gene: TRBV5-6
CDR3 protein: CASSYLNRGQTQYF
CDR3 DNA: TGTGCCAGCAGCTACCTGAACAGGGGTCAGACCCAGTACTTC

J gene: TRBJ2-1
clone size: once
D gene: -
V gene: TRBV7-3
CDR3 protein: CASSPRLGGDNEQFF
CDR3 DNA: TGTGCCAGCAGCCCAAGACTAGGTGGGGACAATGAGCAGTTCTTC

J gene: TRBJ1-6
clone size: -
D gene: -
V gene: TRBV7-5
CDR3 protein: CARSSSDRIASSYNSPLHF
CDR3 DNA: TGTGCCAGAAGCTCCTCGGACAGGATCGCCTCCTCCTATAATTCACCCCTCCACTTT

J gene: TRBJ2-7
clone size: -
D gene: -
V gene: TRBV29-1
CDR3 protein: CSVDGGASSIEQYF
CDR3 DNA: TGCAGCGTTGATGGGGGGGCGTCTTCCATCGAGCAGTACTTC

J gene: TRBJ2-5
clone size: -
D gene: -
V gene: TRBV11-2
CDR3 protein: CASSLPVETQYF
CDR3 DNA: TGTGCCAGCAGCTTGCCGGTAGAGACCCAGTACTTC

J gene: TRBJ1-4
clone size: -
D gene: TRBD1
V gene: TRBV19
CDR3 protein: CASSPWTGPSEKLFF
CDR3 DNA: TGTGCCAGTAGTCCATGGACAGGGCCGAGTGAAAAACTGTTTTTT

J gene: TRBJ2-7
clone size: -
D gene: -
V gene: TRBV7-9
CDR3 protein: CASGENYEQYF
CDR3 DNA: TGTGCCAGCGGAGAGAACTACGAGCAGTACTTC

J gene: TRBJ2-7
clone size: -
D gene: TRBD1
V gene: TRBV7-2
CDR3 protein: CASSLAPGTAYEQYF
CDR3 DNA: TGTGCCAGCAGCTTAGCCCCAGGGACAGCCTACGAGCAGTACTTC

J gene: TRBJ2-7
clone size: -
D gene: -
V gene: TRBV5-5
CDR3 protein: CASSPGQSLSYEQYF
CDR3 DNA: TGTGCCAGCAGCCCGGGACAATCCCTCTCCTACGAGCAGTACTTC

J gene: TRBJ1-6
clone size: -
D gene: TRBD1
V gene: TRBV15
CDR3 protein: CATSRTGTGNSPLHF
CDR3 DNA: TGTGCCACCAGCAGAACGGGGACAGGGAATTCACCCCTCCACTTT

J gene: TRBJ2-7
clone size: -
D gene: -
V gene: TRBV5-1
CDR3 protein: CASSDQGYEQYF
CDR3 DNA: TGCGCCAGCAGCGACCAGGGTTACGAGCAGTACTTC

J gene: TRBJ2-1
clone size: -
D gene: TRBD2
V gene: TRBV5-4
CDR3 protein: CASSQHSGRAFGEQFF
CDR3 DNA: TGTGCCAGCAGCCAACATAGCGGGAGGGCCTTCGGTGAGCAGTTCTTC

J gene: TRBJ1-1
clone size: -
D gene: -
V gene: TRBV5-1
CDR3 protein: CASSFDALRGNTEAFF
CDR3 DNA: TGCGCCAGCAGCTTTGACGCCCTAAGGGGTAACACTGAAGCTTTCTTT

J gene: TRBJ1-2
clone size: -
D gene: -
V gene: TRBV27
CDR3 protein: CASSSLRGSYRRGYTF
CDR3 DNA: TGTGCCAGCAGTTCTCTCCGAGGTAGTTATCGACGGGGCTACACCTTC

J gene: TRBJ1-2
clone size: once
D gene: -
V gene: TRBV5-6
CDR3 protein: CASSLDQGSANYGYTF
CDR3 DNA: TGTGCCAGCAGCTTGGATCAGGGTTCAGCTAACTATGGCTACACCTTC

J gene: TRBJ1-2
clone size: -
D gene: TRBD1
V gene: TRBV6-5
CDR3 protein: CASTARTGPNYGYTF
CDR3 DNA: TGTGCCAGCACCGCTAGGACAGGCCCTAACTATGGCTACACCTTC

J gene: TRBJ1-4
clone size: once
D gene: TRBD1
V gene: TRBV29-1
CDR3 protein: CSVGDRVEKLFF
CDR3 DNA: TGCAGCGTTGGAGACAGGGTCGAAAAACTGTTTTTT

J gene: TRBJ2-2
clone size: once
D gene: -
V gene: TRBV27
CDR3 protein: CASSLSPTYTGELFF
CDR3 DNA: TGTGCCAGCAGTTTATCGCCTACCTACACCGGGGAGCTGTTTTTT

J gene: TRBJ2-7
clone size: -
D gene: TRBD1
V gene: TRBV5-1
CDR3 protein: CASSSGQATYEQYF
CDR3 DNA: TGCGCCAGCAGCTCGGGACAGGCTACCTACGAGCAGTACTTC

J gene: TRBJ1-2
clone size: once
D gene: -
V gene: TRBV19
CDR3 protein: CASSITNRDGYGYTF
CDR3 DNA: TGTGCCAGTAGTATAACCAACAGGGATGGGTATGGCTACACCTTC

J gene: TRBJ1-1
clone size: -
D gene: TRBD1
V gene: TRBV5-1
CDR3 protein: CASSAEGGQRNTEAFF
CDR3 DNA: TGCGCCAGCAGCGCGGAGGGGGGACAGCGGAACACTGAAGCTTTCTTT

J gene: TRBJ1-4
clone size: -
D gene: TRBD1
V gene: TRBV6-5
CDR3 protein: CASSTGQSDEKLFF
CDR3 DNA: TGTGCCAGCAGTACGGGACAGTCGGATGAAAAACTGTTTTTT

J gene: TRBJ1-5
clone size: -
D gene: TRBD1
V gene: TRBV7-8
CDR3 protein: CASSPRTGSDQPQHF
CDR3 DNA: TGTGCCAGCAGCCCCCGGACAGGGTCGGATCAGCCCCAGCATTTT

J gene: TRBJ1-5
clone size: -
D gene: -
V gene: TRBV7-9
CDR3 protein: CASSFGLNQPQHF
CDR3 DNA: TGTGCCAGCAGCTTCGGACTCAATCAGCCCCAGCATTTT